This T cell receptor (beta chain) was documented in a study of T cell responses to AZD1222 COVID-19 vaccine. Comment on this clone: No antigen is known for it.

Second-dose groups at about 4 or about 12 weeks were pooled. General observations from the study: Among the donors, most were white British and more were female, and clonal diversity was possibly underestimated. Just a handful of people given AZD1222 tested seropositive at baseline. Elevations in Spike-specific TCR breadth and depth followed administration of two AZD1222 doses.

Method: immunoSEQ multiplex PCR; TCRdb's copy keeps in-frame clones and lacks some. The sample consists of around 120,000 clones, 93% of them appearing once. This clonotype was sampled from an adult who received the AZD1222 COVID-19 vaccine. Source: peripheral blood, taken 28 days after the second AZD1222 dose.

The CDR3 loop reads CASSPWRQEGIQYGYTF. The CDR3 nucleotides are TGTGCCAGCTCACCATGGAGACAGGAGGGGATTCAGTATGGCTACACCTTC. The chain has TRBV18 and TRBJ1-2; possibly TRBD1 for D (6 bases). Trimming removed 2 bases from V and 5 bases from J, with 21 bases in between. Germline V gives CDR1 KGHSH, CDR2 LQKENI. The CDR3 has 17 residues.